The 13 T cell receptor beta chains below come from one sample, sequenced in a study of T cells in Graves' hyperthyroidism and ophthalmopathy. The source material, RNA transcripts, was used to amplify TCR beta CDR3 regions. During a first-round RT-PCR of the TCR CDR3, the HTBI primer set was used. TCRdb called the multiplex PCR reads again in MiXCR, with one record for every CDR3 protein. The sample has about half a million distinct CDR3 sequences; 15% to 20% are singletons. Sequences were obtained from blood. The receptors stem from a woman aged 30 to 39 with Graves' ophthalmopathy.

This clonotype was detected many times. The rearrangement links TRBV6-2 or TRBV6-3 to TRBJ2-3; D is unclear. With 7 bases removed from V and 0 bases from J, the gap between germline ends came to 8 bases. This CDR3 has 13 residues. Germline loops: CDR1 MNHEY, CDR2 SVGEGT. The CDR3 coding sequence is TGTGCCAGCAAAGGGCTTAGCACAGATACGCAGTATTTT. Its translation: CASKGLSTDTQYF.

The J gene is TRBJ2-7, the V gene TRBV9; D may match TRBD1 or TRBD2 (5 bases each). Trimming stripped 0 bases from V and 3 bases from J, with 13 bases between. Germline CDR1 SGDLS, CDR2 YYNGEE. The CDR3 is 15 amino acids. This CDR3 reads CASSVGAGTSYEQYF. The CDR3 nucleotides read TGTGCCAGCAGCGTAGGGGCAGGGACCAGCTACGAGCAGTACTTC.

J is TRBJ2-1 and V is TRBV28, with TRBD2 identical over 11 bases. The germline V gene has CDR1 MDHEN and CDR2 SYDVKM. This CDR3 spans 15 amino acids. V lost 5 bases, J lost 4 bases, and 4 bases stayed unmatched. The CDR3: CASSIGTSGYNEQFF. CDR3 coding DNA: TGTGCCAGCAGTATCGGGACTAGCGGATACAATGAGCAGTTCTTC.

In regard to this clonotype: This may arise from a read error, as a much more abundant clone is one base away. The chain combines TRBV5-1 with TRBJ2-7; 7 bases are a match to TRBD1. The tail of the sequence fits TRBJ2-1 better, so the J call may be wrong. The CDR3 runs to 14 residues. Germline CDR1 reads SGHRS; CDR2 reads YFSETQ. CDR3 loop: CATSQGVDSYEQFF. The CDR3 nucleotides are TGCGCGACCTCCCAGGGGGTGGACTCCTACGAGCAGTTCTTC.

This clonotype was counted at least ten times. This rearrangement joins TRBV12-3 or TRBV12-4 to TRBJ2-7; 7 bases align to TRBD2. There are 12 residues in the CDR3. Trimming took 4 bases from V and 9 from J; bases not matched to a gene: 6. The chain's CDR3 is CASSSSSGGQYF. The CDR3 DNA follows: TGTGCCAGCAGTTCTTCTAGCGGAGGGCAGTACTTC.

The table lists this clonotype with many counts. The CDR3 sequence: CASSLYQGEPQHF. The DNA for the CDR3 is TGTGCCAGCAGCTTATACCAGGGGGAGCCCCAGCATTTT. This rearrangement joins TRBV7-3 to TRBJ1-5, with 7 bases aligning to TRBD1. The V gene's germline CDR1 is SGHTA and CDR2 FQGTGA. The CDR3 is 13 residues long. V shed 2 bases and J 8 bases; nucleotides not matched to a gene: 3.

This chain connects TRBV20-1 to TRBJ2-3; D uncertain. The CDR3 has 14 residues. The V end lost 6 bases, the J end lost 4 bases, and 17 bases lay between the germline ends. Germline assignment: CDR1 DFQATT and CDR2 SNEGSKA (reference sequence). CDR3: CSAYSPKRADTQYF. The CDR3 DNA reads TGCAGTGCCTATAGCCCAAAAAGGGCAGATACGCAGTATTTT.

This clonotype appeared many times. The genes are TRBV6-1 and TRBJ1-5, with TRBD1 as a possible D gene (6 bases). The CDR3 runs 14 residues. Germline-derived CDR1 and CDR2 are MNHNS and SASEGT. V dropped 6 bases and J dropped 6 bases, with 15 bases sitting between them. The CDR3 DNA sequence: TGTGCCAGCAGGCCAACAGGGCCCGGTCAGCCCCAGCATTTT. This gives the protein CASRPTGPGQPQHF.

This clonotype was seen many times. This chain connects TRBV7-9 to TRBJ2-3; 10 bases are a match to TRBD2. V dropped 5 bases and J dropped 5; count of bases not matched to a gene: 19. The CDR3 contains 19 residues. Germline CDR1 SEHNR, CDR2 FQNEAQ (reference sequence). The CDR3 here is CASSRIILQREGLVDTQYF. The CDR3, as DNA: TGTGCCAGCAGCCGAATCATTCTGCAGCGGGAGGGCCTGGTAGATACGCAGTATTTT.

V usage is TRBV6-5 and J usage is TRBJ2-7; tentatively, D is TRBD2 (5 bases). The V end lost 0 bases, the J end lost 6 bases, and 12 bases lay between the germline ends. Germline lookup yields CDR1 MNHEY and CDR2 SVGAGI. The CDR3 covers 14 residues. Here the CDR3 reads CASSYSREFGEQYF. CDR3 DNA sequence: TGTGCCAGCAGTTACTCGAGGGAGTTTGGCGAGCAGTACTTC.

In this sample, this clonotype turned up a few times. The rearrangement uses TRBV27 and TRBJ2-2; D is undetermined. The CDR3 consists of 16 residues. Per the germline V gene, CDR1 is MNHEY and CDR2 is SMNVEV (reference sequence). The V end lost 0 bases, the J end lost 8 bases, and 16 bases lay between the germline ends. The CDR3 DNA sequence: TGTGCCAGCAGTTTATCGGTGGGCAGCGCCGTAGGGGAGCTGTTTTTT. This codes for CASSLSVGSAVGELFF.

The chain uses TRBV15 and TRBJ2-2; D perhaps matches TRBD1 (6 bases). Germline lookup yields CDR1 LNHNV and CDR2 YYDKDF (reference sequence). V lost 2 bases, J lost 7 bases, and 8 bases lay in between. The CDR3 covers 13 residues. This CDR3 reads CATSRRGSGELFF. CDR3 sequence (DNA): TGTGCCACCAGCAGAAGGGGGAGCGGGGAGCTGTTTTTT.

This clonotype was seen repeatedly, ten times or more. The rearrangement links TRBV4-3 to TRBJ2-2; possible D gene TRBD2, 6 bases. Germline V lookup: CDR1 LGHNA, CDR2 YSLEER. Trimming shortened V by 4 bases and J by 2 bases, and 17 bases separated the two germline ends. The CDR3 is 17 amino acids. The CDR3 DNA sequence: TGCGCCAGCAGCCCATTACTAGACGGGAGCAACACCGGGGAGCTGTTTTTT. This encodes CASSPLLDGSNTGELFF.